A selection of T cell receptor beta chains follows, all from one sample in a study of cytomegalovirus exposure and HLA in healthy donors. The repertoire was sequenced with immunoSEQ multiplex PCR; TCRdb's copy has only in-frame clones and lacks some. The table includes under 200,000 clones, about four fifths detected once. Sequences were obtained from PBMCs. These receptors came from a woman between 50 and 59 years old in good health and CMV-seronegative. Each CDR3 is given with its conserved first and last residue. The order of the fields is CDR3 DNA, CDR3 protein, V gene, J gene, clone size, D gene. A D gene is named only where the DNA matches it firmly. Clone size is not always given. Where it is, it says once, few, many or a class for expanded clones.

DNA: TGTGCCAGCAGAACGACACGGATGAACACTGAAGCTTTCTTT
CDR3: CASRTTRMNTEAFF
V: TRBV6-5
J: TRBJ1-1
size: .
D: .

DNA: TGCGCCAGCAGCACCGGACGGACTCAAGAGACCCAGTACTTC
CDR3: CASSTGRTQETQYF
V: TRBV5-1
J: TRBJ2-5
size: once
D: .

DNA: TGTGCCAGCAGCCGCCTAAACACAGATACGCAGTATTTT
CDR3: CASSRLNTDTQYF
V: TRBV9
J: TRBJ2-3
size: .
D: .

DNA: TGTGCCAGCAGCTTGGCCGCCTACCATGAGCAGTTCTTC
CDR3: CASSLAAYHEQFF
V: TRBV5-6
J: TRBJ2-1
size: few
D: .

DNA: TGTGCCAGCAGCTTGGACTACTCCCACGAGCAGTACTTC
CDR3: CASSLDYSHEQYF
V: TRBV5-4
J: TRBJ2-7
size: .
D: .

DNA: TGTGCCAGCAGTTCCTGGGACAGGGGGAATCGAGAGACCCAGTACTTC
CDR3: CASSSWDRGNRETQYF
V: TRBV28
J: TRBJ2-5
size: few
D: TRBD1

DNA: TGTGCCAGCAGTCCAGGGGAGGGTGGTGAAAAACTGTTTTTT
CDR3: CASSPGEGGEKLFF
V: TRBV6-5
J: TRBJ1-4
size: .
D: .

DNA: TGCGCTTCCCTGGCTAGCGGGATTGATACGCAGTATTTT
CDR3: CASLASGIDTQYF
V: TRBV18
J: TRBJ2-3
size: .
D: TRBD2

DNA: TGTGCCAGCAGCTGGGCCGGGGGGCTATACGAGCAGTACTTC
CDR3: CASSWAGGLYEQYF
V: TRBV7-8
J: TRBJ2-7
size: .
D: .

DNA: TGCGCCAGCAGCTGGACCGGTAGCGGGAGCAGCACAGATACGCAGTATTTT
CDR3: CASSWTGSGSSTDTQYF
V: TRBV5-1
J: TRBJ2-3
size: .
D: TRBD2

DNA: TGTGCCAGCAGCGCCTTAGCGGGGGGAATCACAGATACGCAGTATTTT
CDR3: CASSALAGGITDTQYF
V: TRBV9
J: TRBJ2-3
size: few
D: TRBD2

DNA: TGTGCCAGCAGTTTCGGCGGGGGGTATGGAGATACGCAGTATTTT
CDR3: CASSFGGGYGDTQYF
V: TRBV27
J: TRBJ2-3
size: .
D: TRBD2

DNA: TGTGCCAGCAGCCTAGGGGGACTAGCCCCCAATGAGCAGTTCTTC
CDR3: CASSLGGLAPNEQFF
V: TRBV5-4
J: TRBJ2-1
size: .
D: TRBD2

DNA: TGTGCCAGCAGTTTTCCGGACAGGGCCGGTGGCTACACCTTC
CDR3: CASSFPDRAGGYTF
V: TRBV28
J: TRBJ1-2
size: .
D: TRBD1

DNA: TGTGCCAGCAGTGGGACAGTGGCTGGCTACACCTTC
CDR3: CASSGTVAGYTF
V: TRBV28
J: TRBJ1-2
size: .
D: TRBD1

DNA: TGTGCCAGCAGCCGACAGGGATACACTGAAGCTTTCTTT
CDR3: CASSRQGYTEAFF
V: TRBV7-9
J: TRBJ1-1
size: .
D: TRBD1

DNA: TGTGCCAGCAGCTTCACTAACTATGGCTACACCTTC
CDR3: CASSFTNYGYTF
V: TRBV7-2
J: TRBJ1-2
size: .
D: .

DNA: TGTGCCAGCATCGAACAGGGAACTCGCCACGAGCAGTACTTC
CDR3: CASIEQGTRHEQYF
V: TRBV21-1
J: TRBJ2-7
size: .
D: .

DNA: TGTGCCAGTAGTCAAAGAGGCGGGGGGTCCTACGAGCAGTACTTC
CDR3: CASSQRGGGSYEQYF
V: TRBV19
J: TRBJ2-7
size: .
D: TRBD2

DNA: TGTGCCATCTGGGACAGCTTTAGCAATCAGCCCCAGCATTTT
CDR3: CAIWDSFSNQPQHF
V: TRBV10-3
J: TRBJ1-5
size: .
D: TRBD1

DNA: TGTGCCAGCAGCCATGACAGGTTATACAATGAGCAGTTCTTC
CDR3: CASSHDRLYNEQFF
V: TRBV7-3
J: TRBJ2-1
size: .
D: .

DNA: TGTGCCAGTAGTAAAAGACAGGATCTCGGCTATGGCTACACCTTC
CDR3: CASSKRQDLGYGYTF
V: TRBV19
J: TRBJ1-2
size: .
D: .

DNA: TGTGCCTGGAGTGTTAATAGCCCCGGGATCCGAGGTGAAGCTTTCTTT
CDR3: CAWSVNSPGIRGEAFF
V: TRBV30
J: TRBJ1-1
size: .
D: .

DNA: TGCGCCAGCAGCCCATACCAAACTAGCGGGGGACAAGAGACCCAGTACTTC
CDR3: CASSPYQTSGGQETQYF
V: TRBV4-3
J: TRBJ2-5
size: .
D: TRBD2

DNA: TGTGCCAGCAGCCCGGGCGCGGGAGAGGGTACAGATACGCAGTATTTT
CDR3: CASSPGAGEGTDTQYF
V: TRBV5-4
J: TRBJ2-3
size: .
D: TRBD2

DNA: TGTGCCAGTCGGCGGGGTAGCGGGATCGCAGATACGCAGTATTTT
CDR3: CASRRGSGIADTQYF
V: TRBV28
J: TRBJ2-3
size: .
D: TRBD2

DNA: TGTGCCAGCAGACTAGCCCGGGGGGATGAGCAGTTCTTC
CDR3: CASRLARGDEQFF
V: TRBV7-2
J: TRBJ2-1
size: .
D: TRBD2

DNA: TGCAGCGTTGTATTCCCCCCCGGGGGCAATCAGCCCCAGCATTTT
CDR3: CSVVFPPGGNQPQHF
V: TRBV29-1
J: TRBJ1-5
size: .
D: .

DNA: TGTGCCAGCTCACCACAGCGCGCCTACAATGAGCAGTTCTTC
CDR3: CASSPQRAYNEQFF
V: TRBV18
J: TRBJ2-1
size: .
D: .

DNA: TGTGCCTGGAGTCCTACAGGGGGCGCGCAGCCCCAGCATTTT
CDR3: CAWSPTGGAQPQHF
V: TRBV30
J: TRBJ1-5
size: .
D: TRBD1

DNA: TGTGCCAGCAGCGTTCCCAAAGAGATGATAAACACCGGGGAGCTGTTTTTT
CDR3: CASSVPKEMINTGELFF
V: TRBV9
J: TRBJ2-2
size: .
D: .

DNA: TGTGCCAGCAGCTTAAGAGGGTTGGGCAATCAGCCCCAGCATTTT
CDR3: CASSLRGLGNQPQHF
V: TRBV7-2
J: TRBJ1-5
size: .
D: .

DNA: TGTGCCTGGAGTGACGGACAGGGGGCACTTGAAGCTTTCTTT
CDR3: CAWSDGQGALEAFF
V: TRBV30
J: TRBJ1-1
size: few
D: TRBD1